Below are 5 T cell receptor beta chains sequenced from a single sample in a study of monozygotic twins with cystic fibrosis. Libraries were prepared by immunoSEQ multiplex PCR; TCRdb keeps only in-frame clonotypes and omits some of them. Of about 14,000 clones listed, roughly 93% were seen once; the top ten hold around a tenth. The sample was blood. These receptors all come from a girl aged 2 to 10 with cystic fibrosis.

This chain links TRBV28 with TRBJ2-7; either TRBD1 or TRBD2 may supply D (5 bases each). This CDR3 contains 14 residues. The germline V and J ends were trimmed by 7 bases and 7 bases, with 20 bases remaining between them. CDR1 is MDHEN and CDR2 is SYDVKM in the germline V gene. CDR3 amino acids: CASIGTNNHLEQYF. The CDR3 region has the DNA TGTGCCAGCATCGGGACGAATAACCACCTGGAGCAGTACTTC. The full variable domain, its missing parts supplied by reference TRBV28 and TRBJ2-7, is DVKVTQSSRYLVKRTGEKVFLECVQDMDHENMFWYRQDPGLGLRLIYFSYDVKMKEKGDIPEGYSVSREKKERFSLILESASTNQTSMYLCASIGTNNHLEQYFGPGTRLTVT.

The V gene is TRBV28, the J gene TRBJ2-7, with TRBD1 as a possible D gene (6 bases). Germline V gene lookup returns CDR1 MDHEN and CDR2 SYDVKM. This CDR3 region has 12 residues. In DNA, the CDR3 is TGTGCATCACAGGGTTCGACCTACGAGCAGTACTTC. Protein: CASQGSTYEQYF.

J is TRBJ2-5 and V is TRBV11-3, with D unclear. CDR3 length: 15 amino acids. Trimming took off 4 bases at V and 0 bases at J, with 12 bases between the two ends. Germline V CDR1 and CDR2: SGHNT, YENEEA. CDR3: CASSSAFVYQETQYF. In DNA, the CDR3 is TGTGCCAGCAGCTCCGCGTTCGTGTACCAAGAGACCCAGTACTTC.

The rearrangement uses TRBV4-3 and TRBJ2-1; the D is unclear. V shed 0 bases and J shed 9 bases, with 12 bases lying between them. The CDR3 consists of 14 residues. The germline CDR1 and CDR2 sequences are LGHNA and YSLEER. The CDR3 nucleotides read TGCGCCAGCAGCCAAGATCCCGGGTGGAGTGAGCAGTTCTTC. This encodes CASSQDPGWSEQFF.

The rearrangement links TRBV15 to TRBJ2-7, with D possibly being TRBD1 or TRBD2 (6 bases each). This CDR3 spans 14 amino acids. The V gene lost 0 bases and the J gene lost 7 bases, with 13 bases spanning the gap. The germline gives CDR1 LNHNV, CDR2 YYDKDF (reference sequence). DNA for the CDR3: TGTGCCACCAGCAGAGATAGGGGGGAGGAGGAGCAGTACTTC. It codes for CATSRDRGEEEQYF.